These 29 T cell receptor beta chains were all obtained from the same sample, sequenced in a study of cytomegalovirus exposure and HLA in healthy donors. Both 60 Vbeta primers and 13 Jbeta primers went into the PCR. Assay: immunoSEQ multiplex PCR; the TCRdb copy retains only in-frame clones and omits some. The data hold some 120,000 clones, with 75% to 85% observed a single time. What was sequenced was PBMCs. These receptor sequences come from a woman aged 50 to 65 in good health and CMV-seropositive.

This chain uses TRBV10-3 with TRBJ1-1, with TRBD1 matching 7 bases. The V and J ends lost 6 bases and 4 bases, in that order; junction bases with no gene match: 5. CDR1 is ENHRY, CDR2 SYGVKD, per germline. The CDR3 is 13 amino acids. CDR3 protein: CAIRLQGSTEAFF. The CDR3 DNA sequence: TGTGCCATCAGGTTACAGGGGAGCACTGAAGCTTTCTTT.

The rearrangement links TRBV11-1 to TRBJ2-7, with TRBD1 identical over 8 bases. The CDR3 consists of 15 residues. The V gene's germline CDR1 is SGHAT and CDR2 FQDESV (reference sequence). The V gene end was trimmed by 5 bases and the J gene end by 1 base; junction bases not matched to a gene: 7. In DNA, the CDR3 is TGTGCCAGCAGCAGGGGACAGGCCGTTTCCTACGAGCAGTACTTC. Its translation: CASSRGQAVSYEQYF.

V usage is TRBV7-2 and J usage is TRBJ2-1; 9 positions agree with TRBD1. This CDR3 is built from 13 residues. Germline assignment: CDR1 SGHTA and CDR2 FQGNSA. J lost 2 bases, V lost 8 bases, and 1 base had no gene match. This chain's CDR3 is CASGTGTYNEQFF. Written as DNA, the CDR3 is TGTGCCAGCGGGACAGGGACCTACAATGAGCAGTTCTTC.

The rearrangement links TRBV29-1 to TRBJ1-1; possible D gene TRBD1, 5 bases. CDR1 is SQVTM, CDR2 ANQGSEA, per germline. The CDR3 is 14 amino acids. The V gene lost 7 bases and the J gene lost 4 bases, with 19 bases spanning the gap. The CDR3: CSAVTDGYGTEAFF. For the CDR3, the DNA is TGCAGCGCAGTGACAGATGGGTATGGCACTGAAGCTTTCTTT.

J is TRBJ2-5 and V is TRBV7-2, with D tentatively TRBD2 (6 bases). Trimming took 1 base from V and 7 from J, leaving 10 bases between them. The CDR3 is made up of 13 amino acids. Germline lookup yields CDR1 SGHTA and CDR2 FQGNSA. The CDR3 sequence is CASSLESGGTQYF. CDR3 sequence (DNA): TGTGCCAGCAGCTTAGAGTCCGGGGGGACCCAGTACTTC.

V gene TRBV13 combines with J gene TRBJ1-1; tentative D call: TRBD1 (6 bases). This CDR3 has 15 amino acids. The V and J ends lost 5 bases and 3 bases respectively, with 16 bases between them. CDR1 PRHDT and CDR2 FYEKMQ come from the germline V gene (reference sequence). The CDR3 loop is CASSLRRGRDTEAFF. CDR3 nucleotide sequence: TGTGCCAGCAGCCTCCGCAGGGGAAGGGACACTGAAGCTTTCTTT.

This clone was picked up one time. V and J are TRBV7-9 and TRBJ1-6; 8 bases align to TRBD1. CDR1 and CDR2 from the germline V gene are SEHNR and FQNEAQ (reference sequence). The CDR3 consists of 16 residues. With V trimmed by 4 bases and J by 5 bases, 7 bases remained unmatched. As DNA, the CDR3 is TGTGCCAGCAGCTCCCTCGACAGGGGTCATAATTCACCCCTCCACTTT. Translation gives CASSSLDRGHNSPLHF.

The chain links TRBV7-6 to TRBJ2-6; D perhaps matches TRBD1 (5 bases). V was pared by 5 bases and J by 2 bases, with 10 bases between. The length of the CDR3 is 15 residues. Per the germline V gene, CDR1 is SGHVS and CDR2 is FNYEAQ. The CDR3 DNA reads as TGTGCCAGCAGCAACCCAGGGACTGGGGCCAACGTCCTGACTTTC. Its protein is CASSNPGTGANVLTF.

This sequence joins TRBV5-6 and TRBJ2-4, with TRBD2 matching 10 bases. J lost 8 bases, V lost 2 bases, and 13 bases had no gene match. This CDR3 comprises 17 residues. Per the germline V gene, CDR1 is SGHDT and CDR2 is YYEEEE. CDR3 bases: TGTGCCAGCAGCTTATTTAGCGGGAGGTCTAGGGGGGACATTCAGTACTTC. This translates into CASSLFSGRSRGDIQYF.

The chain carries TRBV5-4 and TRBJ2-1; D unresolved. The V end lost 5 bases, the J end lost 5 bases, and 20 bases lay between the germline ends. The CDR3 totals 16 residues. Per germline, CDR1 SGHNT and CDR2 YYREEE (reference sequence). CDR3 sequence: CASSVKSTAGNNEQFF. The DNA of the CDR3 is TGTGCCAGCAGTGTTAAGTCCACAGCCGGCAACAATGAGCAGTTCTTC.

The chain combines TRBV6-5 with TRBJ2-7, with TRBD1 matching 9 bases. Germline V CDR1 and CDR2: MNHEY, SVGAGI. Germline trimming cut 6 bases from V and 0 bases from J; bases unmatched to any gene: 6. CDR3 length: 15 amino acids. The CDR3, as DNA: TGTGCCAGCAGGTTGGGGACAGGGAGCTCCTACGAGCAGTACTTC. Its translation is CASRLGTGSSYEQYF.

The CDR3 region has the DNA TGTGCCAGCAGTTTCCGGGACAGGGGGCATGGTGGCTACACCTTC. Its translation: CASSFRDRGHGGYTF. The gene calls are TRBV27 and TRBJ1-2; 12 bases agree with TRBD1. This CDR3 has 15 amino acids. Trimming cost V 3 bases and J 7 bases; bases outside gene matches: 6. From germline, CDR1 is MNHEY and CDR2 SMNVEV (reference sequence).

The gene calls are TRBV4-1 and TRBJ2-2, with 9 positions matching TRBD2. The CDR3 extends over 15 amino acids. Germline V gene sequence: CDR1 MGHRA, CDR2 YSYEKL. Trimming took 5 bases from V and 6 from J; bases not matched to a gene: 7. The CDR3 is CASSFVTSGSGELFF. CDR3 DNA sequence: TGCGCCAGCAGCTTCGTTACTAGCGGGTCCGGGGAGCTGTTTTTT.

The CDR3 sequence is CASSEASGQIKNIQYF. DNA of the CDR3: TGTGCCAGCAGTGAAGCGTCTGGACAGATCAAAAACATTCAGTACTTC. This chain links TRBV6-1 with TRBJ2-4, with a weak D call TRBD1 (6 bases). The CDR3 totals 16 residues. V was cut by 0 bases and J by 3 bases, with 12 bases left in between. The V gene's germline CDR1 is MNHNS and CDR2 SASEGT.

The rearrangement links TRBV2 to TRBJ1-2; TRBD1 aligns across 8 bases. V shed 6 bases and J 0 bases; nucleotides not matched to a gene: 3. Germline assignment: CDR1 SNHLY and CDR2 FYNNEI. CDR3 length: 14 residues. The CDR3 sequence: CASSPDRANYGYTF. The CDR3 DNA sequence: TGTGCCAGCAGCCCGGACAGGGCTAACTATGGCTACACCTTC.

The chain is built from TRBV5-4 and TRBJ1-1, with 11 bases matching TRBD1. The ends lost 4 bases at V and 7 bases at J; junction bases unmatched: 12. Germline V gives CDR1 SGHNT, CDR2 YYREEE (reference sequence). The CDR3 loop spans 16 amino acids. CDR3 in amino acids: CASSPRTGGAGIEAFF. CDR3 nucleotides: TGTGCCAGCAGCCCAAGGACAGGGGGCGCCGGGATTGAAGCTTTCTTT. Variable domain in full (rest from reference TRBV5-4 and TRBJ1-1): ETGVTQSPTHLIKTRGQQVTLRCSSQSGHNTVSWYQQALGQGPQFIFQYYREEENGRGNFPPRFSGLQFPNYSSELNVNALELDDSALYLCASSPRTGGAGIEAFFGQGTRLTVV.

The chain employs TRBV7-2 and TRBJ2-7; 10 bases line up with TRBD2. V was pared by 0 bases and J by 3 bases, with 5 bases of the junction left unmatched. Per germline, CDR1 SGHTA and CDR2 FQGNSA. This CDR3 is 16 amino acids long. The CDR3 DNA follows: TGTGCCAGCAGCTTAGCTGTGGCTAGCGGGGGCTACGAGCAGTACTTC. It codes for CASSLAVASGGYEQYF.

The V and J genes are TRBV9 and TRBJ1-2, with D tentatively TRBD1 (6 bases). This CDR3 has 11 residues. Germline CDR1 is SGDLS and CDR2 is YYNGEE. The CDR3 spells CDGQRDYGYTF. The DNA for the CDR3 is TGTGACGGACAGAGAGACTATGGCTACACCTTC. The variable domain in full, with the rest retrieved from reference TRBV9 and TRBJ1-2, is DSGVTQTPKHLITATGQRVTLRCSPRSGDLSVYWYQQSLDQGLQFLIQYYNGEERAKGNILERFSAQQFPDLHSELNLSSLELGDSALYFCDGQRDYGYTFGSGTRLTVV.

The V call is TRBV4-1, the J call TRBJ2-2; no definite D call. This CDR3 region has 14 residues. Germline V gene lookup returns CDR1 MGHRA and CDR2 YSYEKL. V was pared by 0 bases and J by 5 bases, with 7 bases between. The CDR3 DNA sequence: TGCGCCAGCAGCCAAGATCAACGGACCGGGGAGCTGTTTTTT. Protein: CASSQDQRTGELFF.

Regarding this clone: The same CDR3 is also encoded by other DNA sequences in this sample. The chain joins TRBV18 to TRBJ2-7; TRBD1 agrees at 7 bases. The V gene end was trimmed by 3 bases and the J gene end by 2 bases; junction bases not matched to a gene: 4. Germline CDR1 KGHSH, CDR2 LQKENI. The CDR3 totals 14 residues. CDR3 residues: CASSPGTVTYEQYF. The CDR3 nucleotides read TGTGCCAGCTCACCCGGGACAGTAACCTACGAGCAGTACTTC.

The J gene is TRBJ2-1, the V gene TRBV6-4; 12 nucleotides match TRBD2. This CDR3 comprises 15 residues. V was clipped by 0 bases and J by 6 bases; unmatched bases: 0. Germline V lookup: CDR1 MRHNA, CDR2 SNTAGT. The CDR3 spells CASSDSTSGSNEQFF. The CDR3 bases are TGTGCCAGCAGTGACTCGACTAGCGGGAGCAATGAGCAGTTCTTC.

V and J are TRBV6-5 and TRBJ1-2, with D possibly TRBD1 on 6 matching bases. This CDR3 contains 14 residues. From germline, CDR1 is MNHEY and CDR2 SVGAGI. The ends were cut back, 2 bases at V and 4 bases at J, with 11 bases in the middle. CDR3 in amino acids: CASSYTGMIYGYTF. CDR3 DNA: TGTGCCAGCAGTTACACAGGGATGATCTATGGCTACACCTTC.

The chain uses TRBV9 and TRBJ1-2; D gene uncertain. This CDR3 has 14 amino acids. CDR1 and CDR2 (germline): SGDLS, YYNGEE. V was shortened by 4 bases and J by 1 base, with 11 bases between the two germline ends. The DNA of the CDR3 is TGTGCCAGCAGCCTGAGTTCGTATAACTATGGCTACACCTTC. Translated, it gives CASSLSSYNYGYTF. Looking up the rest from reference TRBV9 and TRBJ1-2 gives the full variable domain: DSGVTQTPKHLITATGQRVTLRCSPRSGDLSVYWYQQSLDQGLQFLIQYYNGEERAKGNILERFSAQQFPDLHSELNLSSLELGDSALYFCASSLSSYNYGYTFGSGTRLTVV.

V usage is TRBV9 and J usage is TRBJ1-6, with TRBD1 matching over 9 bases. CDR3 length: 13 residues. From germline, CDR1 is SGDLS and CDR2 YYNGEE. Losses at the gene ends were 3 bases for V and 10 bases for J; bases not matched to a gene: 2. CDR3 DNA sequence: TGTGCCAGCAGCGGGGACAGGGAATCACCCCTCCACTTT. Protein: CASSGDRESPLHF.

J is TRBJ2-3 and V is TRBV5-4, with 10 nucleotides matching TRBD2. The CDR3 is 16 residues long. The trim removed 4 bases at V and 2 bases at J, leaving 7 bases unmatched. Germline V lookup: CDR1 SGHNT, CDR2 YYREEE (reference sequence). CDR3 amino acids: CASSLRLAGTTDTQYF. In DNA form, the CDR3 reads TGTGCCAGCAGCCTACGACTAGCGGGTACCACAGATACGCAGTATTTT.

The chain is built from TRBV30 and TRBJ2-3; 13 bases match TRBD2. The CDR3 is 14 residues long. Germline trimming cut 8 bases from V and 4 bases from J; bases unmatched to any gene: 6. Germline-derived CDR1 and CDR2 are GTSNPN and SVGIG (reference sequence). The CDR3 region is CARGTSGVSDTQYF. In DNA form, the CDR3 reads TGTGCCCGCGGGACTAGCGGGGTTTCAGATACGCAGTATTTT.

This clone was picked up many times. The CDR3 reads CASSWGGTASTEAFF. The CDR3 nucleotides are TGTGCCAGCAGCTGGGGTGGGACAGCTAGCACTGAAGCTTTCTTT. The V call is TRBV5-4, the J call TRBJ1-1; 7 bases map to TRBD1. After removal of 3 bases from V and 4 bases from J, the junction contained 9 bases not matched to a gene. In germline, CDR1 is SGHNT, CDR2 YYREEE (reference sequence). CDR3 length: 15 residues.

CDR3 region: CASSIHRLAGYNEQFF. The DNA for the CDR3 is TGTGCCAGTAGTATTCATCGACTGGCAGGGTACAATGAGCAGTTCTTC. V gene TRBV19 combines with J gene TRBJ2-1, with TRBD1 as a possible D gene (5 bases). V lost 3 bases and J lost 4, with 16 bases in between. Germline CDR1 LNHDA, CDR2 SQIVND (reference sequence). The CDR3 length is 16 residues.

V usage is TRBV7-2 and J usage is TRBJ1-3; D uncertain. Germline V gene sequence: CDR1 SGHTA, CDR2 FQGNSA. V gave up 4 bases and J gave up 2 bases, with 12 bases separating them. The CDR3 extends over 15 amino acids. The chain's CDR3 is CASSSKRAAGNTIYF. CDR3 nucleotide sequence: TGTGCCAGCAGCTCTAAGAGGGCGGCTGGAAACACCATATATTTT. Supplemented by reference TRBV7-2 and TRBJ1-3, the full variable domain reads GAGVSQSPSNKVTEKGKDVELRCDPISGHTALYWYRQSLGQGLEFLIYFQGNSAPDKSGLPSDRFSAERTGGSVSTLTIQRTQQEDSAVYLCASSSKRAAGNTIYFGEGSWLTVV.